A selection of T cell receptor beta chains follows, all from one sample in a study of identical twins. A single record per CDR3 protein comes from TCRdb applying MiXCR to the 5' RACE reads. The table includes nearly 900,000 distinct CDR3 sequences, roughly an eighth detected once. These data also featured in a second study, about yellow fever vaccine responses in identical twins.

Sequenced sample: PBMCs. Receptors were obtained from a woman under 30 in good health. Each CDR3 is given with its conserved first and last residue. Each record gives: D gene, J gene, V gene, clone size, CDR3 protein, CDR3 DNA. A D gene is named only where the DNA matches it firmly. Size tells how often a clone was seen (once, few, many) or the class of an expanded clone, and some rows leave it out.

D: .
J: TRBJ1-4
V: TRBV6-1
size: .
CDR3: CASSEGYGTREKLFF
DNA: TGTGCCAGCAGTGAAGGTTACGGGACTCGGGAAAAACTGTTTTTT

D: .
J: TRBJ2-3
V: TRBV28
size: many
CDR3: CASSLWGGQGADTQYF
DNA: TGTGCCAGCAGTTTATGGGGAGGGCAGGGGGCAGATACGCAGTATTTT

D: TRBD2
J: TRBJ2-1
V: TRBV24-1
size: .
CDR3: CATSDFSLAGATNEQFF
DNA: TGTGCCACCAGTGATTTTTCCCTAGCGGGAGCGACCAATGAGCAGTTCTTC

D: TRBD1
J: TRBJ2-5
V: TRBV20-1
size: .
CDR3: CSARPLTGEIETQYF
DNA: TGCAGTGCTAGACCCCTGACAGGGGAGATAGAGACCCAGTACTTC

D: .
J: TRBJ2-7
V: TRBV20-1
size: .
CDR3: CSASALGTVHGEQYF
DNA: TGCAGTGCTAGCGCCCTGGGGACCGTCCATGGAGAGCAGTACTTC

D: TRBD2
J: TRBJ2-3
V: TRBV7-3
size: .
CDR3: CASTPGLAGGRGTDTQYF
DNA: TGTGCCAGCACCCCGGGACTAGCGGGAGGACGTGGCACAGATACGCAGTATTTT

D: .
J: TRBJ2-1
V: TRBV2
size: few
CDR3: CASSPGLIYNEQFF
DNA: TGTGCCAGCAGTCCTGGACTGATCTACAATGAGCAGTTCTTC

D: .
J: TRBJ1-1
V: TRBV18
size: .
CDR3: CASSPGGDKNTEAFF
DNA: TGTGCCAGCTCACCAGGAGGCGACAAGAACACTGAAGCTTTCTTT

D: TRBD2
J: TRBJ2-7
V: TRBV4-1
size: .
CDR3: CASSQDRPGGSGPYEQYF
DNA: TGCGCCAGCAGCCAAGATCGTCCGGGCGGGAGTGGACCCTACGAGCAGTACTTC

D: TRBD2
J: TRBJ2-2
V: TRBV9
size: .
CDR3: CASSVVLAGGELFF
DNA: TGTGCCAGCAGCGTAGTCCTAGCGGGCGGGGAGCTGTTTTTT

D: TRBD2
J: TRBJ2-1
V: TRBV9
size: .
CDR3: CASSAEQSPAGAYNEQFF
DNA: TGTGCCAGCAGCGCCGAGCAGTCCCCAGCGGGGGCTTACAATGAGCAGTTCTTC

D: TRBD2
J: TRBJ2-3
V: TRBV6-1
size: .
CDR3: CASSRVGLASTDTQYF
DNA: TGTGCCAGCAGTCGGGTGGGACTAGCGAGCACAGATACGCAGTATTTT

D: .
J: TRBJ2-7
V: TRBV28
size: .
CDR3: CASSFGYGGTYEQYF
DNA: TGTGCCAGCAGTTTTGGTTATGGCGGTACCTACGAGCAGTACTTC

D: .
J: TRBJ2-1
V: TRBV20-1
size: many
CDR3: CSARGGASYNEQFF
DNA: TGCAGTGCTAGGGGGGGGGCCTCCTACAATGAGCAGTTCTTC

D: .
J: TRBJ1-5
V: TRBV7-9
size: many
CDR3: CASSFRRRVGNQPQHF
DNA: TGTGCCAGCAGCTTCCGTCGGAGGGTGGGAAATCAGCCCCAGCATTTT

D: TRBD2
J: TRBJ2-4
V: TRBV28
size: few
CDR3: CASSKPGGLRNIQYF
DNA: TGTGCCAGCAGTAAACCCGGGGGGTTACGAAACATTCAGTACTTC

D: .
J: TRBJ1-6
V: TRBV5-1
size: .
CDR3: CASSLKGGDNSPLHF
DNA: TGCGCCAGCAGCTTGAAGGGTGGAGATAATTCACCCCTCCACTTT

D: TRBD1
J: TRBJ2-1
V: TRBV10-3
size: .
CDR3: CAISDSGTGTNEQFF
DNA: TGTGCCATCAGTGATTCCGGGACAGGGACGAATGAGCAGTTCTTC

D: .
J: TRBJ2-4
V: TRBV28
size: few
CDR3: CASSPTLANQNIQYF
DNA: TGTGCCAGCAGTCCGACCCTAGCGAACCAAAACATTCAGTACTTC

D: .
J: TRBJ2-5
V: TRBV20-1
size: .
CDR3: CSPDRDSTQETQYF
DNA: TGCAGCCCAGATCGGGACTCTACCCAAGAGACCCAGTACTTC

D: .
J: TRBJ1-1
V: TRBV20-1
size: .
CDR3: CSARPGQQMNTEAFF
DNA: TGCAGTGCTAGACCCGGACAGCAGATGAACACTGAAGCTTTCTTT

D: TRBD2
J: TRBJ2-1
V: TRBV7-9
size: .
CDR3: CASSLPGLVTEQFF
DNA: TGTGCCAGCAGCTTACCGGGACTAGTTACTGAGCAGTTCTTC

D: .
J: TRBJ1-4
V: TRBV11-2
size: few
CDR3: CASSLEVSKGRNEKLFF
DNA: TGTGCCAGCAGCTTAGAAGTGAGCAAGGGGAGGAATGAAAAACTGTTTTTT

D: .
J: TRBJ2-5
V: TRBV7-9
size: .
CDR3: CASSPQQGAETQYF
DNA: TGTGCCAGCAGCCCCCAGCAGGGTGCGGAGACCCAGTACTTC

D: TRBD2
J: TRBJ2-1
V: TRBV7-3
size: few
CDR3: CASSTSGRYEQFF
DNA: TGTGCCAGCAGCACTAGCGGGAGATATGAGCAGTTCTTC

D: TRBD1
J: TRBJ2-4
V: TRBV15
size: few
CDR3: CATSQGQGLAKNIQYF
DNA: TGTGCCACCAGCCAGGGACAGGGTCTAGCCAAAAACATTCAGTACTTC

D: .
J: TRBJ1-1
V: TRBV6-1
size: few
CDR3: CASSEHRGTEAFF
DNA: TGTGCCAGCAGTGAACATAGAGGTACTGAAGCTTTCTTT

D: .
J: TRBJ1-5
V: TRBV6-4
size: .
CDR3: CASSDIGIYSNQPQHF
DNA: TGTGCCAGCAGTGATATCGGGATTTATAGCAATCAGCCCCAGCATTTT